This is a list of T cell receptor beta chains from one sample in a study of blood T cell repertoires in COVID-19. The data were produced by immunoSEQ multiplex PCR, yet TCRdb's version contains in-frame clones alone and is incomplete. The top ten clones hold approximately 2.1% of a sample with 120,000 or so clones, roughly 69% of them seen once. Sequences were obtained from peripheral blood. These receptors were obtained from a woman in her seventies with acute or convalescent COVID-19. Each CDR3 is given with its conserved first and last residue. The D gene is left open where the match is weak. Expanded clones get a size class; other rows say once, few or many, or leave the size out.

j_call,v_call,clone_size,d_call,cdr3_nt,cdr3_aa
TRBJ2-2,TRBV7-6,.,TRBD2,TGTGCCAGCAGTTCACTCAGCGGGGGGGCCGGGGAGCTGTTTTTT,CASSSLSGGAGELFF
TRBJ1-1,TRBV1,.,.,TGCACCAGCAGCCCGAGCCAGGGCGAGGATGAAGCTTTCTTT,CTSSPSQGEDEAFF
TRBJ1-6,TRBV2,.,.,TGTGCCATCAAAGGGAGTTATAATTCACCCCTCCACTTT,CAIKGSYNSPLHF
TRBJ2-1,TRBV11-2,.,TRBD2,TGTGCCAGCAGTACTAGCGGGAGTACCTACAATGAGCAGTTCTTC,CASSTSGSTYNEQFF
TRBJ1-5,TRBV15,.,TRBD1,TGTGCCACCAGCAGACGACGACAGGGGCTAGGGGCCGAGCCCCAGCATTTT,CATSRRRQGLGAEPQHF
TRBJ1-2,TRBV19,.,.,TGTGCCAGTAGTGTGAGCTATGGCTACACCTTC,CASSVSYGYTF
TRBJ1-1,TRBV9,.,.,TGTGCCAGCAGCGTAGTCCAGGCTAACACTGAAGCTTTCTTT,CASSVVQANTEAFF
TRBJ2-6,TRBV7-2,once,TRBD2,TGTGCCAGCAGCTCCCGGGGGGGGCGCCTGCGCTCTGGGGCCAACGTCCTGACTTTC,CASSSRGGRLRSGANVLTF
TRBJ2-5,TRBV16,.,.,TGTGCCAGCAGCCAATTGGAGGGGAAGACCCAGTACTTC,CASSQLEGKTQYF
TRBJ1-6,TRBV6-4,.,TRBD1,TGTGCCAGCAGTGACTCGACAGGGGTTTCACCCCTCCACTTT,CASSDSTGVSPLHF
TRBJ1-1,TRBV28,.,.,TGTGCCAGCAGTTTCCTTTACACTGAAGCTTTCTTT,CASSFLYTEAFF
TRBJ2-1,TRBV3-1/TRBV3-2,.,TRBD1,TGTGCCAGCAGCCAAGATCAGGGGGACACCTACAATGAGCAGTTCTTC,CASSQDQGDTYNEQFF
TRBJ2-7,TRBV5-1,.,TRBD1,TGCGCCAGCACCCCTCCGGACAGGGCCTACGAGCAGTACTTC,CASTPPDRAYEQYF
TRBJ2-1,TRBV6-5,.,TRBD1,TGTGCCAGCAGGGTTACAGGGGTCCCCTACAATGAGCAGTTCTTC,CASRVTGVPYNEQFF
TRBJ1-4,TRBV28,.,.,TGTGCCAGCAGTTCCTCCGGGGAGGGGACTAATGAAAAACTGTTTTTT,CASSSSGEGTNEKLFF
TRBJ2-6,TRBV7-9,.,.,TGTGCCAGCAGCTCCCCGGGGGTCTCTGGGGCCAACGTCCTGACTTTC,CASSSPGVSGANVLTF
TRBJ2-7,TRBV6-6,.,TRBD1,TGTGCCAGCAGTTACTCTCCAGGGACAGGCGTCTACGAGCAGTACTTC,CASSYSPGTGVYEQYF
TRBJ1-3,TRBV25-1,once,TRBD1,TGTGCCAGCAGTGAACCTCCGGGACAGGGAGCCGCTGGAAACACCATATATTTT,CASSEPPGQGAAGNTIYF
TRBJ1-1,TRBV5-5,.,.,TGTGCCAGCAGCTCTACAGGGAACACTGAAGCTTTCTTT,CASSSTGNTEAFF
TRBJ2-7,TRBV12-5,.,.,TGTGCTAGTGGGCCCAGAGGCAGGGCCTACGAGCAGTACTTC,CASGPRGRAYEQYF
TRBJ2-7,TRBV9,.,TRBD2,TGTGCCAGCAGCGCCTCAGGGACTAGCCAGTCCTACGAGCAGTACTTC,CASSASGTSQSYEQYF
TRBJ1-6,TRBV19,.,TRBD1,TGTGCCAGTAGTAAGGGACAGGGAGGAAATTCACCCCTCCACTTT,CASSKGQGGNSPLHF
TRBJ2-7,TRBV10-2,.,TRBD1,TGCGCCAGCAGCCAAGAGACAGGGCGATACGAGCAGTACTTC,CASSQETGRYEQYF
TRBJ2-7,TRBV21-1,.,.,TGTGCCAGCAGCGGCACGGAGGGATCAGCCTACGAGCAGTACTTC,CASSGTEGSAYEQYF
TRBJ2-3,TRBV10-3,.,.,TGTGCCATCAGCTTCGGGACATCATCCACAGATACGCAGTATTTT,CAISFGTSSTDTQYF
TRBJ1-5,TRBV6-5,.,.,TGTGCCAGCAGTCCGGGGTTTAGCAATCAGCCCCAGCATTTT,CASSPGFSNQPQHF
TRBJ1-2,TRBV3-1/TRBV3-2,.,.,TGTGCCAGCAGCCAAGATTCAGCGGGCCCCAAGGATGGCTACACCTTC,CASSQDSAGPKDGYTF
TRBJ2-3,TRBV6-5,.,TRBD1,TGTGCCAGCAGTTACCAGGGGGAGCCAGATACGCAGTATTTT,CASSYQGEPDTQYF